A selection of T cell receptor beta chains follows, all from one sample in a study of CD8+ T cells in alopecia areata. TCRdb keeps only in-frame clones here, not all; method: immunoSEQ multiplex PCR. The data show tens of thousands of clones, with roughly 50% seen just once and about a fifth held by the top ten. Specimen: CD8+ T cells sorted from blood, collected around week 37, from a patient treated with tofacitinib. All receptors come from a human donor with alopecia areata. The CDR3 runs from the conserved cysteine through the conserved F or W. The D gene is left open where the match is weak. Some rows mark clone size as missing; the rest say once, few, many or name a class of expanded clone.

v_gene: TRBV29-1; abundance: -; j_gene: TRBJ1-4; d_gene: -; CDR3nt: TGCAGCGTCGGGGTGGGACTTCAGGCGATCTTT; CDR3aa: CSVGVGLQAIF
v_gene: TRBV5-1; abundance: -; j_gene: TRBJ2-1; d_gene: TRBD1; CDR3nt: TGCGCCAGCAGCTGGACAGGTTCGGATGGGCAGTTCTTC; CDR3aa: CASSWTGSDGQFF
v_gene: TRBV7-9; abundance: -; j_gene: TRBJ2-3; d_gene: -; CDR3nt: TGTGCCAGCACCGTAACAGATACGCAGTATTTT; CDR3aa: CASTVTDTQYF
v_gene: TRBV10-3; abundance: -; j_gene: TRBJ2-4; d_gene: -; CDR3nt: TGTGCCATCAGTGAGTCCGGCGGGGAACGGGCCAAAAACATTCAGTACTTC; CDR3aa: CAISESGGERAKNIQYF
v_gene: TRBV9; abundance: -; j_gene: TRBJ2-5; d_gene: -; CDR3nt: TGTGCCAGCAGCCCCCTGCCGAGAGAGACCCAGTACTTC; CDR3aa: CASSPLPRETQYF
v_gene: TRBV4-1; abundance: -; j_gene: TRBJ2-1; d_gene: -; CDR3nt: TGCGCCAGCAGCCAAGAGTTAGCGGGACAGTACAATGAGCAGTTCTTC; CDR3aa: CASSQELAGQYNEQFF
v_gene: TRBV7-8; abundance: few; j_gene: TRBJ2-1; d_gene: TRBD2; CDR3nt: TGTGCCAGCAGCTGGACTAGCGGGAACAATGAGCAGTTCTTC; CDR3aa: CASSWTSGNNEQFF
v_gene: TRBV18; abundance: few; j_gene: TRBJ2-3; d_gene: -; CDR3nt: TGTGCCAGCTCACCACCGCCGGGTCGATCGTCGGGTACGCAGTATTTT; CDR3aa: CASSPPPGRSSGTQYF
v_gene: TRBV4-1; abundance: -; j_gene: TRBJ2-7; d_gene: -; CDR3nt: TGCGCCAGCAGCCAAGACGCCCGGGAGCAGTACTTC; CDR3aa: CASSQDAREQYF
v_gene: TRBV30; abundance: -; j_gene: TRBJ2-1; d_gene: -; CDR3nt: TGTGCCTGGAGTGTAACCGGCTACAATGAGCAGTTCTTC; CDR3aa: CAWSVTGYNEQFF
v_gene: TRBV30; abundance: -; j_gene: TRBJ1-5; d_gene: -; CDR3nt: TGTGCCTCTGCGGACTTGGGTGGGAGTCAGCCCCAGCATTTT; CDR3aa: CASADLGGSQPQHF
v_gene: TRBV29-1; abundance: -; j_gene: TRBJ1-1; d_gene: -; CDR3nt: TGCAGCGTTGGTAAGTGGAGTGAAGCTTTCTTT; CDR3aa: CSVGKWSEAFF
v_gene: TRBV9; abundance: few; j_gene: TRBJ2-1; d_gene: TRBD2; CDR3nt: TGTGCCAGCAGCGTAGCGGGAGGGCCGTTTGAGCAGTTCTTC; CDR3aa: CASSVAGGPFEQFF
v_gene: TRBV6-5; abundance: -; j_gene: TRBJ2-5; d_gene: -; CDR3nt: TGTGCCAGCAGTTTCAGGGGTCAGACCCAGTACTTC; CDR3aa: CASSFRGQTQYF
v_gene: TRBV5-4; abundance: few; j_gene: TRBJ2-1; d_gene: TRBD1; CDR3nt: TGTGCCAGCAGCTTGGGGGGACAGGGGAATGAGCAGTTCTTC; CDR3aa: CASSLGGQGNEQFF